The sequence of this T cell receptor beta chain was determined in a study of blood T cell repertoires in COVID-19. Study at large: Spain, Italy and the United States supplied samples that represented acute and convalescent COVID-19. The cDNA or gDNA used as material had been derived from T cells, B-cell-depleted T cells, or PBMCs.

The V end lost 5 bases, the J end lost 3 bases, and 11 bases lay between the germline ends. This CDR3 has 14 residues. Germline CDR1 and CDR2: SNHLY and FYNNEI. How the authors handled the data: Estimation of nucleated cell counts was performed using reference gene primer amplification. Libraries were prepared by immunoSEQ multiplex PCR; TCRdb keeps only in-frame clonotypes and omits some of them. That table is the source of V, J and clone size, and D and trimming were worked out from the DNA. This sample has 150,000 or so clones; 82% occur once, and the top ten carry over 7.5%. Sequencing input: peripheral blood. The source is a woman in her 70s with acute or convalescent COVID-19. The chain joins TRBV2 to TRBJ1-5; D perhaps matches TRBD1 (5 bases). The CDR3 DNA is TGTGCCAGCAGTTCTGACAGCCTCAATCAGCCCCAGCATTTT. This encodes CASSSDSLNQPQHF.